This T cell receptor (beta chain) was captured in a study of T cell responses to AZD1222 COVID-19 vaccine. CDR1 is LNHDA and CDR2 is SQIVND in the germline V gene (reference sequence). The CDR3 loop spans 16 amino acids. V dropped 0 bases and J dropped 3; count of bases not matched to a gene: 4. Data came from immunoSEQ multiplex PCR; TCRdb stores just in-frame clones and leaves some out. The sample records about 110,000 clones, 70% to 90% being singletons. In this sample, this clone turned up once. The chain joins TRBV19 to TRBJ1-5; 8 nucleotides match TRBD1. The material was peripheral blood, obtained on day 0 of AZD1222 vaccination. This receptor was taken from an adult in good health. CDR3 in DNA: TGTGCCAGTAGTATAGAACCAGGGGGCTTCAATCAGCCCCAGCATTTT. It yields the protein CASSIEPGGFNQPQHF. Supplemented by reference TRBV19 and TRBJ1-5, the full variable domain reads DGGITQSPKYLFRKEGQNVTLSCEQNLNHDAMYWYRQDPGQGLRLIYYSQIVNDFQKGDIAEGYSVSREKKESFPLTVTSAQKNPTAFYLCASSIEPGGFNQPQHFGDGTRLSIL.